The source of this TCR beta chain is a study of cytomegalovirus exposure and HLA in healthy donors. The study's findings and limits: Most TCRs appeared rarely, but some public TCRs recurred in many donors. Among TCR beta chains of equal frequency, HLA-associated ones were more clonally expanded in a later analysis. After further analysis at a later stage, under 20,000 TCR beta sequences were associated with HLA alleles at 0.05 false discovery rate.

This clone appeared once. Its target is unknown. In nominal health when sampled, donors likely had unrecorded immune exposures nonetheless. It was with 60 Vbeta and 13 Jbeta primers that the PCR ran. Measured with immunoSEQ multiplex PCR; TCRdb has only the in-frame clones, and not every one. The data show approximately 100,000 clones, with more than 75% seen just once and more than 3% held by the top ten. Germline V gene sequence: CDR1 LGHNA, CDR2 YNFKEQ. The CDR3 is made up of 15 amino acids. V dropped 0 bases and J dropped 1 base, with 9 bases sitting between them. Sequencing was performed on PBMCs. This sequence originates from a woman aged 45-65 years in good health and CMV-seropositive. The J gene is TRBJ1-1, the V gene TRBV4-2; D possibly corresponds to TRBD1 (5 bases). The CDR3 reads CASSQDTTGNTEAFF. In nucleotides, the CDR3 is TGTGCCAGCAGCCAAGATACAACAGGGAACACTGAAGCTTTCTTT.